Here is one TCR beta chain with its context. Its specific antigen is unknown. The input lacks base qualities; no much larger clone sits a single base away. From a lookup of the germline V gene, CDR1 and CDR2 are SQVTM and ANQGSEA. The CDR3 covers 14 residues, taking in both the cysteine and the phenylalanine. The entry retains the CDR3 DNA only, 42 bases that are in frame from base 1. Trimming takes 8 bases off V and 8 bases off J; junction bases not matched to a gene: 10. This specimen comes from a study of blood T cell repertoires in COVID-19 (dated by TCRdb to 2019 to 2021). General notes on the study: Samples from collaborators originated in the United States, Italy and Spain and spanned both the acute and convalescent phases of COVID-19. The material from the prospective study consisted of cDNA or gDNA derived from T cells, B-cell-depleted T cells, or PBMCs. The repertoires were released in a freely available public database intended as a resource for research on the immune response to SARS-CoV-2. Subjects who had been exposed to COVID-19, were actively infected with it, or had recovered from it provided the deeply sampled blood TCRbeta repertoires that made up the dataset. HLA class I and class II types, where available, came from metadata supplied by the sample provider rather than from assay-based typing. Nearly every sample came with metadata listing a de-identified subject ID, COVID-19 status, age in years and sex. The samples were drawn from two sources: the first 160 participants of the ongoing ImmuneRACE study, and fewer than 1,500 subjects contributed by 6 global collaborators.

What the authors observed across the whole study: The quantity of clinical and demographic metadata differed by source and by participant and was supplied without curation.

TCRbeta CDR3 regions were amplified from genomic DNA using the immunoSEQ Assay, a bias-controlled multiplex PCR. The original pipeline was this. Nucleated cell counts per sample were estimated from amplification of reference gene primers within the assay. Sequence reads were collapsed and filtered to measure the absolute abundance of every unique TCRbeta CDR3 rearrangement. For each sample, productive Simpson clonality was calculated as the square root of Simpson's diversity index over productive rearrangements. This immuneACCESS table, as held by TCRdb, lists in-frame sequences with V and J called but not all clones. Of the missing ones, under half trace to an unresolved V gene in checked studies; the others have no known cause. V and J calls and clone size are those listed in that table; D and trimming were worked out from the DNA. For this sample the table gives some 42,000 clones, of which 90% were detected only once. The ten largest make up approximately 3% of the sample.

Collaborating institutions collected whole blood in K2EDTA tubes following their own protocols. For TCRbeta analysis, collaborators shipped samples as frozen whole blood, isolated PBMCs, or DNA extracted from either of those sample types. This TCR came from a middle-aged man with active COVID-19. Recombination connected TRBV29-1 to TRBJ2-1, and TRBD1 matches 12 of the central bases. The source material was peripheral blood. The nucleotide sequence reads TGCAGCTCTTGGGGGGGACAGGGGGCCGATGAGCAGTTCTTC. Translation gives CSSWGGQGADEQFF.